These 12 T cell receptor beta chains came from one sample sequenced in a study of cytomegalovirus exposure and HLA in healthy donors. Primers included in the PCR were 60 Vbeta and 13 Jbeta primers. Sequenced by immunoSEQ multiplex PCR; TCRdb stores in-frame clones only, minus some. The data show a few hundred thousand clones, roughly 89% seen once. Specimen: PBMCs. The origin of the receptors is a woman under 30 in good health and CMV-seronegative.

The genes are TRBV27 and TRBJ2-7; perhaps TRBD1 as D (5 bases). This CDR3 is built from 14 residues. The germline V gene encodes CDR1 MNHEY and CDR2 SMNVEV (reference sequence). V lost 1 base, J lost 1 base, and 8 bases lay in between. The CDR3 loop is CASSLYRGSYEQYF. CDR3 bases: TGTGCCAGCAGTTTATATAGGGGATCCTACGAGCAGTACTTC.

V gene TRBV10-3 combines with J gene TRBJ1-1; D unclear. This CDR3 has 13 residues. Trimming shortened V by 4 bases and J by 4 bases, and 10 bases separated the two germline ends. Germline lookup yields CDR1 ENHRY and CDR2 SYGVKD. Here the CDR3 reads CAISVADGTEAFF. CDR3 in DNA: TGTGCCATCAGTGTGGCAGATGGCACTGAAGCTTTCTTT.

The rearrangement joins TRBV29-1 to TRBJ2-1; D possibly corresponds to TRBD2 (5 bases). The V end lost 3 bases, the J end lost 2 bases, and 8 bases lay between the germline ends. Germline CDR1 is SQVTM and CDR2 is ANQGSEA. The CDR3 is made up of 13 amino acids. The CDR3, as DNA: TGCAGCGTTGAGGATAGCGCCTACAATGAGCAGTTCTTC. Its translation is CSVEDSAYNEQFF.

CDR3 DNA sequence: TGTGCCAGCAGCATCCGACTAGCGGGGTCGGTCTACAATGAGCAGTTCTTC. It encodes CASSIRLAGSVYNEQFF. The chain recombines TRBV13 with TRBJ2-1; TRBD2 agrees at 11 bases. The ends lost 5 bases at V and 3 bases at J; junction bases unmatched: 9. This CDR3 has 17 amino acids. Looked up from germline, CDR1 is PRHDT and CDR2 is FYEKMQ (reference sequence).

The J gene is TRBJ1-5, the V gene TRBV11-2; D is possibly TRBD1 (5 bases). CDR1 SGHAT and CDR2 FQNNGV come from the germline V gene. Trimming stripped 3 bases from V and 3 bases from J, with 6 bases between. The CDR3 totals 13 residues. The CDR3 nucleotides read TGTGCCAGCAGCTTGGGACTCAATCAGCCCCAGCATTTT. It is translated as CASSLGLNQPQHF.

The chain links TRBV25-1 to TRBJ1-4; D is perhaps TRBD1 (5 bases). From germline, CDR1 is MGHDK and CDR2 SYGVNS. This CDR3 has 13 residues. The V end lost 7 bases, the J end lost 7 bases, and 13 bases lay between the germline ends. The CDR3 spells CASTPGAPEKLFF. The CDR3 DNA is TGTGCCAGCACCCCTGGGGCCCCTGAAAAACTGTTTTTT.

The V and J genes are TRBV7-8 and TRBJ2-3, with 11 bases fitting TRBD1. This CDR3 has 15 amino acids. The germline V gene has CDR1 SGHVS and CDR2 FQNEAQ. V shed 6 bases, J shed 6 bases, and the junction held 8 bases outside the gene matches. CDR3: CASRRGTGGADTQYF. CDR3 nucleotide sequence: TGTGCCAGCAGAAGGGGGACAGGGGGAGCCGATACGCAGTATTTT.

The V call is TRBV29-1, the J call TRBJ2-5; no firm D call. V lost 8 bases, J lost 0 bases, and 19 bases lay in between. CDR1 is SQVTM, CDR2 ANQGSEA, per germline. This CDR3 has 15 amino acids. As DNA, the CDR3 is TGCAGCACCCGATTGCTGGGCTTGGACCAAGAGACCCAGTACTTC. This encodes CSTRLLGLDQETQYF.

CDR3 sequence: CSVESRSVEAFF. In nucleotides, the CDR3 is TGCAGCGTTGAATCCCGATCGGTTGAAGCTTTCTTT. The chain employs TRBV29-1 and TRBJ1-1, with D unclear. Germline-derived CDR1 and CDR2 are SQVTM and ANQGSEA. The CDR3 extends over 12 amino acids. The V and J ends lost 2 bases and 7 bases respectively, with 11 bases between them.

The chain combines TRBV5-1 with TRBJ2-3; 8 bases match TRBD2. After removal of 0 bases from V and 5 bases from J, the junction contained 2 bases not matched to a gene. The length of the CDR3 is 14 residues. Per germline, CDR1 SGHRS and CDR2 YFSETQ. DNA of the CDR3: TGCGCCAGCAGCTTGGTCCTAGCGGGAGATACGCAGTATTTT. Amino acids: CASSLVLAGDTQYF. Full variable domain (rest looked up from reference TRBV5-1 and TRBJ2-3): KAGVTQTPRYLIKTRGQQVTLSCSPISGHRSVSWYQQTPGQGLQFLFEYFSETQRNKGNFPGRFSGRQFSNSRSEMNVSTLELGDSALYLCASSLVLAGDTQYFGPGTRLTVL.

The rearrangement joins TRBV28 to TRBJ2-7; D is perhaps TRBD1 (5 bases). The CDR3 loop spans 13 amino acids. V was clipped by 6 bases and J by 6 bases, with 15 bases between them. CDR1 is MDHEN, CDR2 SYDVKM, per germline. CDR3 region: CASRTDPIIEQYF. The CDR3 DNA follows: TGTGCCAGCAGGACAGATCCAATCATCGAGCAGTACTTC.

This chain uses TRBV2 with TRBJ2-3, with D tentatively TRBD1 (5 bases). The length of the CDR3 is 13 residues. V lost 6 bases and J 3 bases, leaving 10 bases between the germline ends. Germline CDR1 reads SNHLY; CDR2 reads FYNNEI. CDR3 sequence: CASSNDRTDTQYF. CDR3 in DNA: TGTGCCAGCAGCAATGACAGAACAGATACGCAGTATTTT.